This entry features one T cell receptor beta chain sequence. Its antigen is still unknown. Base qualities are not recorded, but no much larger clone differs from it by a single base. What this sample's time point label stands for: about 28 days (+/-7) after the second vaccine dose. Because spike-specific TCR depth and breadth did not differ between the two schedules, AZD1222 recipients who got a second dose at roughly 4 weeks were pooled with those who got a second dose at roughly 12 weeks. The vaccinee samples were drawn from two UK trials, COV001 and COV002, one of which was a single-blind randomized controlled phase 2/3 trial testing AZD1222 (ChAdOx1 nCoV-19) in healthy adults. For TCRbeta chain sequencing, PBMC samples were collected from trial participants at day 0 and at day 28 after the second dose. The source of the sample is a study of T cell responses to AZD1222 COVID-19 vaccine (dated by TCRdb to the early 2020s). For the wider study: A total of roughly 240 trial participants underwent TCR sequencing, of whom 207 received two doses of AZD1222 and approximately 25 received two doses of the MenACWY control vaccine. Trial participants were enrolled into age subgroups of 18-55, 56-69 and 70-plus years, which contained around 140, 26 and 57 TCR-sequenced participants, respectively. Results and caveats for the whole study, not just this receptor: Because no day 14 peak-response samples were available, repertoires were characterized only after the peak T cell response. Conclusions about previously exposed vaccinees are limited, since just five to seven AZD1222 recipients were seropositive for SARS-CoV-2 at baseline. Vaccine-associated CD4 TCRs spanned the whole spike protein, with dominant responses in regions 160-218 and 743-854. Participants were mostly white British, with more females than males. The authors suggested clonal diversity may have been underestimated. Spike-specific TCR breadth and depth rose significantly after two AZD1222 doses compared with day 0 and with MenACWY recipients. In the small 56-69-year group, the increase in depth fell short of significance, most likely because of low power. Reportedly, almost half of the unique spike-specific TCRs recognized epitopes lying outside the regions that are mutated in the B.1.351 and B.1.1.7 variants.

The CDR3 regions of human TCRbeta chains were subjected to immunosequencing. The original methods were these. Repertoire TCRs were matched against a reference library of SARS-CoV-2-specific TCRs generated with the MIRA antigen-specificity platform. Breadth was defined as the fraction of unique TCRs that were SARS-CoV-2-associated, and depth was defined as the fraction of total T cells that were SARS-CoV-2-associated. Using the MIRA data, each spike-specific TCR was mapped to the spike region that the TCR reacts to and placed in a CD4 or CD8 class. Log10-transformed breadth and depth values were compared by one-way ANOVA with Sidak's multiple comparisons tests. TCRdb retrieved this table from immuneACCESS and kept in-frame rearrangements only. Not all clones are present; in checked studies, unresolved V genes account for under half, and no reason is known for the remainder. The V and J calls and clone size were taken over from that table, and D and trimming were inferred from the DNA. The sample profile shows over 120,000 clones; over 85% of them were found once. The ten biggest clones cover roughly 1.5% of the sample.

The CDR3 starts with the cysteine, ends with the phenylalanine, and has 19 residues. Only the CDR3 part of the read is kept: 57 bases, read in frame from the first base. The germline V gene sets CDR1 to SQVTM and CDR2 to ANQGSEA. Germline trimming: 3 bases from V, 0 bases from J; junction bases outside gene matches: 15. The sequencing here drew on peripheral blood, taken 28 days after the second AZD1222 dose. This sequence was found in an adult who received the AZD1222 COVID-19 vaccine. The chain couples TRBV29-1 to TRBJ2-1; 9 central nucleotides agree with TRBD2. The CDR3 region has the sequence CSVEDPGTSKISSYNEQFF. The DNA reads as follows: TGCAGCGTTGAGGATCCCGGGACTAGCAAGATTAGCTCCTACAATGAGCAGTTCTTC.